What follows describes a single T cell receptor beta chain. Its antigen is unidentified. This record comes from a study of beta chain features in type 1 diabetes. Study results and caveats: Significant though moderate, a shortening of TCRB CDR3s appeared in all four CD4+ subsets of Type 1 diabetes patients.

Sequencing targeted expressed TCRB transcripts, as all isolated RNA had been reverse transcribed. Sequenced by immunoSEQ multiplex PCR; TCRdb stores in-frame clones only, minus some. The sample holds about 180,000 clones, around 8% seen once. The CDR3 totals 15 residues. The V gene's germline CDR1 is MNHEY and CDR2 SVGAGI. Trimming pared 0 bases from V and 7 bases from J, leaving 12 bases between. This chain uses TRBV6-5 with TRBJ1-4; D is uncertain. Sequencing was carried out using central memory CD4+ T cells from blood. This clonotype originated in a woman aged 40 to 50 with type 1 diabetes. The CDR3 bases are TGTGCCAGCAGTTACTCAATTAGCGCCGTTGAAAAACTGTTTTTT. This sequence encodes CASSYSISAVEKLFF.